The clone carrying this T cell receptor beta chain was seen many times. Amplification of TCR beta CDR3 regions used RNA as the template. TCR CDR3 regions were first amplified by RT-PCR with HTBI primers. TCRdb itself ran the multiplex PCR reads through MiXCR, one entry per CDR3 protein. The table has about 550,000 distinct CDR3 sequences, more than 20% seen once; the top ten hold 26%. The CDR3 length is 15 residues. CDR1 is DFQATT and CDR2 is SNEGSKA in the germline V gene (reference sequence). Trimming pared 5 bases from V and 1 base from J, leaving 17 bases between. This entry is derived from a study of T cells in Graves' hyperthyroidism and ophthalmopathy. Approximately 10 ml of fresh peripheral blood supplied the PBMCs.

The sequencing input was blood. This sequence joins TRBV20-1 and TRBJ1-2, with D uncertain. The source is a man aged 18 to 30 with Graves' hyperthyroidism. CDR3 region: CSAGGYQNLNYGYTF. The CDR3 DNA reads as TGCAGTGCTGGCGGGTACCAGAACCTTAACTATGGCTACACCTTC.